This TCR beta chain comes out of a study of radiotherapy plus CTLA-4 blockade in lung cancer. In germline, CDR1 is SNHLY, CDR2 FYNNEI. This CDR3 comprises 15 residues. Unmatched junction bases numbered 6, after V lost 2 bases and J lost 6 bases. Assay: immunoSEQ multiplex PCR; the TCRdb copy retains only in-frame clones and omits some. The table includes about 1,600 clones, roughly 90% detected once. This specimen was tumor tissue, taken from a patient treated with radiotherapy plus ipilimumab. The receptor comes from a human donor with non-small cell lung cancer who had a complete response to radiotherapy plus ipilimumab. This chain connects TRBV2 to TRBJ1-5; 8 bases map to TRBD1. CDR3 nucleotides: TGTGCCAGCAGTGAACTCCCACAGGGGGGTCAGCCCCAGCATTTT. It is translated as CASSELPQGGQPQHF.